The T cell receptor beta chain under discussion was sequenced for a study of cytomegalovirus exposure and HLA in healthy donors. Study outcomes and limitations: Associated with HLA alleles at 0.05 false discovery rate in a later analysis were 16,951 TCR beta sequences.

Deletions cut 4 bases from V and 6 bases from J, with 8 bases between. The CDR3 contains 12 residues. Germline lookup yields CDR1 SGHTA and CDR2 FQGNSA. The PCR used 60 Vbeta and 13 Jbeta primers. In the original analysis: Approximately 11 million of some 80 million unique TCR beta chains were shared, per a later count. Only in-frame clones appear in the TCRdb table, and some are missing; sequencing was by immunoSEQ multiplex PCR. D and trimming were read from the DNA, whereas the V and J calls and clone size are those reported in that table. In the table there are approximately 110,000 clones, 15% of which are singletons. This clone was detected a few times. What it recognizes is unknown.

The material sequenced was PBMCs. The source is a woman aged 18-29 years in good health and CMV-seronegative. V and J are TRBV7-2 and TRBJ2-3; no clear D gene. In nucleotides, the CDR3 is TGTGCCAGCAGCTATCCCGGGGATACGCAGTATTTT. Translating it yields CASSYPGDTQYF.